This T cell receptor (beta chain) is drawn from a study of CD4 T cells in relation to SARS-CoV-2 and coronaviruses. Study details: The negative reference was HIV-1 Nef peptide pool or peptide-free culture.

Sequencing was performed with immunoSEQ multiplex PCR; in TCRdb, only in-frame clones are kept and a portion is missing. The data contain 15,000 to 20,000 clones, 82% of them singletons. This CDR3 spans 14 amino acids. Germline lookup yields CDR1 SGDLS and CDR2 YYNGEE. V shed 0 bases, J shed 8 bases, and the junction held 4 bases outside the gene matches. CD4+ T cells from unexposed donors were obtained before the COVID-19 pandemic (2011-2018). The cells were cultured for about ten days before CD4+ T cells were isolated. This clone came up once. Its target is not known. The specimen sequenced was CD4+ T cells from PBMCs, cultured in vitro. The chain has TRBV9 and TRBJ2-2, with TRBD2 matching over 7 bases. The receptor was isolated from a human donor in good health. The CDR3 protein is CASSVAGGGGELFF. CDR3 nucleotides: TGTGCCAGCAGCGTAGCGGGAGGAGGAGGGGAGCTGTTTTTT.